The 23 T cell receptor beta chains below were found in one sample sequenced in a study of blood T cell repertoires in COVID-19. Assay: immunoSEQ multiplex PCR; the TCRdb copy retains only in-frame clones and omits some. The sample yields some 290,000 clones, roughly 90% seen once. Sequenced sample: PBMCs or T cells enriched from blood (not recorded which). These receptors were taken from a woman aged 30 to 39 who had been exposed to COVID-19.

This clone has a handful of counts. The chain is built from TRBV7-9 and TRBJ1-1; D uncertain. CDR1 is SEHNR and CDR2 is FQNEAQ in the germline V gene (reference sequence). Between the trimmed V and J ends, which lost 7 bases and 2 bases, there was a span of 11 bases. The CDR3 length is 13 residues. The CDR3: CASTRGGNTEAFF. The CDR3 nucleotides read TGTGCCAGCACCCGTGGAGGTAACACTGAAGCTTTCTTT. Full variable domain (missing parts from reference TRBV7-9 and TRBJ1-1): DTGVSQNPRHKITKRGQNVTFRCDPISEHNRLYWYRQTLGQGPEFLTYFQNEAQLEKSRLLSDRFSAERPKGSFSTLEIQRTEQGDSAMYLCASTRGGNTEAFFGQGTRLTVV.

The gene calls are TRBV3-1 (or the pseudogene TRBV3-2) and TRBJ1-4, with D uncertain. The CDR3 extends over 17 amino acids. V lost 0 bases, J lost 7 bases, and 18 bases lay in between. Per germline, CDR1 LGHDT and CDR2 YNNKEL (reference sequence). For the CDR3, the DNA is TGTGCCAGCAGCCAAGAATACGCCGCGCAGGTTGGTGAAAAACTGTTTTTT. Its protein is CASSQEYAAQVGEKLFF.

The J gene is TRBJ1-1, the V gene TRBV11-2; 9 bases are shared with TRBD1. Trimming took 5 bases from V and 11 from J; bases not matched to a gene: 6. Germline-derived CDR1 and CDR2 are SGHAT and FQNNGV. The CDR3 spans 12 residues. The CDR3 DNA reads as TGTGCCAGCAGCCTACAGGGGGCTATGGCTTTCTTT. This gives the protein CASSLQGAMAFF.

The chain recombines TRBV27 with TRBJ2-7; 9 bases match TRBD1. The junction had 5 bases not matched to a gene; V was cut back by 2 bases and J by 0 bases. CDR1 is MNHEY, CDR2 SMNVEV, per germline (reference sequence). This CDR3 region has 16 residues. CDR3 residues: CASSLRDRDSSYEQYF. The CDR3 DNA reads as TGTGCCAGCAGTTTACGGGACAGGGATTCCTCCTACGAGCAGTACTTC.

The rearrangement joins TRBV4-2 to TRBJ2-7; D is possibly TRBD2 (6 bases). V gave up 0 bases and J gave up 2 bases, with 11 bases separating them. This CDR3 spans 15 amino acids. The germline CDR1 and CDR2 sequences are LGHNA and YNFKEQ. CDR3 DNA sequence: TGTGCCAGCAGCCAAGATCTGCGGGGAACCTACGAGCAGTACTTC. The encoded protein is CASSQDLRGTYEQYF.

The chain couples TRBV5-1 to TRBJ1-2; TRBD1 aligns across 9 bases. The CDR3 covers 14 residues. The junction had 8 bases not matched to a gene; V was cut back by 1 base and J by 10 bases. Germline V lookup: CDR1 SGHRS, CDR2 YFSETQ. In DNA, the CDR3 is TGCGCCAGCAGCTTGCTACAGGGGGCATATCACTACACCTTC. This sequence encodes CASSLLQGAYHYTF.

V is TRBV3-1 (or the pseudogene TRBV3-2) and J is TRBJ1-6; TRBD1 matches at 10 bases. The V gene's germline CDR1 is LGHDT and CDR2 YNNKEL (reference sequence). V was pared by 0 bases and J by 14 bases, with 7 bases of the junction left unmatched. The CDR3 runs to 15 residues. The CDR3 region is CASSQDLRDRGSLHF. In nucleotides, the CDR3 is TGTGCCAGCAGCCAAGATCTTAGGGACAGGGGATCCCTCCACTTT.

The chain recombines TRBV4-2 with TRBJ1-2; D might be TRBD1 (6 bases). The CDR3 spans 16 residues. The V gene lost 0 bases and the J gene lost 7 bases, with 18 bases spanning the gap. Germline V gene lookup returns CDR1 LGHNA and CDR2 YNFKEQ. CDR3 sequence: CASSQDALTSGAGYTF. The DNA for the CDR3 is TGTGCCAGCAGCCAAGATGCCTTGACCTCAGGGGCTGGCTACACCTTC.

The sample holds one count of this clone. J is TRBJ2-3 and V is TRBV7-9, with D uncertain. Per germline, CDR1 SEHNR and CDR2 FQNEAQ (reference sequence). Deletions cut 5 bases from V and 6 bases from J, with 12 bases between. The CDR3 length is 13 residues. The CDR3 sequence is CASSLSARDTQYF. CDR3 sequence (DNA): TGTGCCAGCAGCCTTTCCGCGCGCGATACGCAGTATTTT.

This chain links TRBV6-5 with TRBJ2-5; D may be TRBD2 (6 bases). Germline lookup yields CDR1 MNHEY and CDR2 SVGAGI. The ends were cut back, 7 bases at V and 1 base at J, with 16 bases in the middle. The CDR3 has 15 amino acids. This CDR3 is CASTSWAGRQETQYF. CDR3 nucleotide sequence: TGTGCCAGCACCTCGTGGGCGGGACGCCAAGAGACCCAGTACTTC.

The CDR3 region has the DNA TGTGCCTGGAGTATCGGGTTTAATGGCTACACCTTC. The encoded protein is CAWSIGFNGYTF. This chain uses TRBV30 with TRBJ1-2; D is uncertain. CDR3 size: 12 residues. Germline V CDR1 and CDR2: GTSNPN, SVGIG (reference sequence). Trimming took 2 bases from V and 6 from J, leaving 10 bases between them.

The chain couples TRBV10-3 to TRBJ2-5; 10 nucleotides line up with TRBD2. This CDR3 is built from 16 residues. Germline V gene lookup returns CDR1 ENHRY and CDR2 SYGVKD. V shed 5 bases and J 4 bases; nucleotides not matched to a gene: 10. In nucleotides, the CDR3 is TGTGCCATCAGTAGCCCAGGGCTAGCGGGGGTAGAGACCCAGTACTTC. This encodes CAISSPGLAGVETQYF.

The V gene is TRBV7-9, the J gene TRBJ2-2; TRBD2 is a possible D gene (6 bases). The length of the CDR3 is 17 residues. Germline V gene lookup returns CDR1 SEHNR and CDR2 FQNEAQ (reference sequence). Between the trimmed V and J ends, which lost 2 bases and 3 bases, there was a span of 16 bases. DNA for the CDR3: TGTGCCAGCAGCTTACCGGAGGGCAAACCTCACACCGGGGAGCTGTTTTTT. Its translation is CASSLPEGKPHTGELFF.

The J gene is TRBJ1-2, the V gene TRBV12-3 or TRBV12-4, with no clear D. The CDR3 runs 13 residues. Between the trimmed V and J ends, which lost 10 bases and 4 bases, there was a span of 16 bases. The CDR3 coding sequence is TGTGCCACCGTCCGGGTATTAGGCTATGGCTACACCTTC. This sequence encodes CATVRVLGYGYTF.

This clone was counted a few times. This chain connects TRBV11-2 to TRBJ1-3; 8 bases map to TRBD1. CDR1 is SGHAT, CDR2 FQNNGV, per germline. Trimming cost V 5 bases and J 3 bases; bases outside gene matches: 3. The CDR3 is 14 residues long. The CDR3 here is CASSTRGLGNTIYF. For the CDR3, the DNA is TGTGCCAGCAGCACCAGGGGGCTTGGAAACACCATATATTTT. The entire variable domain, with the rest obtained from reference TRBV11-2 and TRBJ1-3, is as follows: EAGVAQSPRYKIIEKRQSVAFWCNPISGHATLYWYQQILGQGPKLLIQFQNNGVVDDSQLPKDRFSAERLKGVDSTLKIQPAKLEDSAVYLCASSTRGLGNTIYFGEGSWLTVV.

The chain recombines TRBV3-1 (or the pseudogene TRBV3-2) with TRBJ2-1, with a weak D call TRBD1 (6 bases). The V and J ends lost 11 bases and 2 bases respectively, with 19 bases between them. Germline V gene sequence: CDR1 LGHDT, CDR2 YNNKEL (reference sequence). The CDR3 sequence is 15 residues long. The CDR3, as DNA: TGTGCCGCTAACGGACCGGGGACAACCTACAATGAGCAGTTCTTC. Translating it yields CAANGPGTTYNEQFF.

This chain links TRBV20-1 with TRBJ1-5; 7 bases map to TRBD1. The CDR3 spans 14 residues. With 6 bases clipped from V and 4 bases from J, the junction kept 9 bases outside the gene matches. CDR1 is DFQATT, CDR2 SNEGSKA, per germline (reference sequence). CDR3 sequence: CSASRGRVNQPQHF. The CDR3, as DNA: TGCAGTGCCAGTAGGGGGCGGGTGAATCAGCCCCAGCATTTT.

V usage is TRBV11-2 and J usage is TRBJ1-1; TRBD1 aligns across 10 bases. The length of the CDR3 is 14 residues. With V trimmed by 4 bases and J by 5 bases, 4 bases remained unmatched. In germline, CDR1 is SGHAT, CDR2 FQNNGV. CDR3 sequence (DNA): TGTGCCAGCAGCTCCTCGGGACAGGGGACTGAAGCTTTCTTT. Protein product: CASSSSGQGTEAFF.

The chain has TRBV12-5 and TRBJ2-7; a weak D match, TRBD1 (6 bases). Looked up from germline, CDR1 is LGHNT and CDR2 is FRNRAP. The CDR3 runs 16 residues. V lost 6 bases and J 6 bases, leaving 24 bases between the germline ends. The CDR3 here is CASGRMWDIAVGEQYF. CDR3 nucleotides: TGTGCTAGTGGCCGGATGTGGGACATCGCAGTGGGCGAGCAGTACTTC.

The chain links TRBV5-1 to TRBJ1-5; D is perhaps TRBD1 (5 bases). The CDR3 is 15 residues long. Trimming pared 0 bases from V and 6 bases from J, leaving 13 bases between. Germline V lookup: CDR1 SGHRS, CDR2 YFSETQ. CDR3 amino acids: CASSLAGVVGQPQHF. The CDR3, as DNA: TGCGCCAGCAGCTTGGCGGGGGTCGTCGGTCAGCCCCAGCATTTT.

The CDR3, as DNA: TGTGCCAGCAGTTACTCAGGAGCGCGGGACCCTGAAGCTTTCTTT. It translates to CASSYSGARDPEAFF. The J gene is TRBJ1-1, the V gene TRBV6-5; TRBD1 might be the D (5 bases). This CDR3 spans 15 amino acids. V lost 0 bases to trimming and J lost 6 bases, with 14 bases between them. Per the germline V gene, CDR1 is MNHEY and CDR2 is SVGAGI.

The chain is built from TRBV27 and TRBJ2-7; D possibly corresponds to TRBD1 (6 bases). The CDR3 extends over 15 amino acids. Trimming removed 0 bases at V and 4 bases at J, with 13 bases between. The germline V gene has CDR1 MNHEY and CDR2 SMNVEV (reference sequence). The CDR3 reads CASSLSLDSLYEQYF. The CDR3 nucleotides read TGTGCCAGCAGTTTATCTCTGGACAGCCTATACGAGCAGTACTTC.

V gene TRBV9 combines with J gene TRBJ1-1; 7 bases line up with TRBD1. Germline lookup yields CDR1 SGDLS and CDR2 YYNGEE. The CDR3 spans 14 residues. Trimming cost V 3 bases and J 3 bases; bases outside gene matches: 5. The CDR3 coding sequence is TGTGCCAGCAGCGAGACGACAGGGCACACTGAAGCTTTCTTT. As protein: CASSETTGHTEAFF.